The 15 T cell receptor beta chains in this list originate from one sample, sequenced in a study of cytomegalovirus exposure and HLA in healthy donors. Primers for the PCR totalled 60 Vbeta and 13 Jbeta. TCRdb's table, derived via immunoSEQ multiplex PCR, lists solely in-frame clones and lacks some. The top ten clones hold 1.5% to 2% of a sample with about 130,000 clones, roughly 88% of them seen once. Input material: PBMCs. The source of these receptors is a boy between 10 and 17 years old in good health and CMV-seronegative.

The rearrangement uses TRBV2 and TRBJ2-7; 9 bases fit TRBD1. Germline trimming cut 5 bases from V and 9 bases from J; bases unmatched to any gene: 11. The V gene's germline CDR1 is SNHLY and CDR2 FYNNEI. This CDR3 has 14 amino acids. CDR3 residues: CASSTGGERLVQYF. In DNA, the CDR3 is TGTGCCAGCAGTACAGGGGGCGAACGGCTTGTGCAGTACTTC.

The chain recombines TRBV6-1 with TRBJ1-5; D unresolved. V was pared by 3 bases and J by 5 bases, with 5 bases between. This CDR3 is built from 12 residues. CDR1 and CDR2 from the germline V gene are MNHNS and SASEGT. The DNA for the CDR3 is TGTGCCAGCAGTGATCCTCATCAGCCCCAGCATTTT. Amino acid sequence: CASSDPHQPQHF.

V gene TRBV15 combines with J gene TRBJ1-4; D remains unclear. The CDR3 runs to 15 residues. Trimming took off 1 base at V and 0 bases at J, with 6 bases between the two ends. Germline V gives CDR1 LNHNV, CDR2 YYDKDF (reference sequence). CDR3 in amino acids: CATSRARATNEKLFF. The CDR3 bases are TGTGCCACCAGCAGAGCTCGCGCAACTAATGAAAAACTGTTTTTT.

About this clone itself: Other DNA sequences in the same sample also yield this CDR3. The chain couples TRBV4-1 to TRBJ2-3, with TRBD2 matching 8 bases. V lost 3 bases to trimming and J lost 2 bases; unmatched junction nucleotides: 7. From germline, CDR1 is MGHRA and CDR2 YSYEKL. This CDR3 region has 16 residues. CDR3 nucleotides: TGCGCCAGCAGCCAGACCGAGCGGGAGTACACAGATACGCAGTATTTT. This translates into CASSQTEREYTDTQYF.

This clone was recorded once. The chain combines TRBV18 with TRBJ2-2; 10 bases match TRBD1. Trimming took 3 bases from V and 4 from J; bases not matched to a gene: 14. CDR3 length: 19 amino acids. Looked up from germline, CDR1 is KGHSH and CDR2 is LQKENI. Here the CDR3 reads CASSPGTGALPIFTGELFF. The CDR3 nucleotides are TGTGCCAGCTCACCCGGGACAGGGGCGCTGCCGATTTTCACCGGGGAGCTGTTTTTT.

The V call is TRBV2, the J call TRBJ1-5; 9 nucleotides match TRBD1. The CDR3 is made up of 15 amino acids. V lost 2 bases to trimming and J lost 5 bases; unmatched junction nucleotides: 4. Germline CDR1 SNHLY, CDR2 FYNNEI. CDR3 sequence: CASSEKGTGYQPQHF. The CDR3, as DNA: TGTGCCAGCAGTGAAAAGGGGACAGGGTATCAGCCCCAGCATTTT.

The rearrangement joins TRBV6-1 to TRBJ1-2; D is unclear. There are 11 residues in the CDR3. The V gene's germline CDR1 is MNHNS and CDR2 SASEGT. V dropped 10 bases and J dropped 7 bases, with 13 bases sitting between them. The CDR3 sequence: CATKAPGGYTF. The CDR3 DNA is TGTGCCACCAAAGCCCCCGGTGGCTACACCTTC.

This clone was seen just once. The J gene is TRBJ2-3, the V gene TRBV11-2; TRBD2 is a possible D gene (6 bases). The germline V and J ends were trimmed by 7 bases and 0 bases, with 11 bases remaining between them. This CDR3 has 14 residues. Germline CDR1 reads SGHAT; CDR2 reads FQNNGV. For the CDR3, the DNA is TGTGCCAGCAACTTTGGACTAAGCACAGATACGCAGTATTTT. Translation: CASNFGLSTDTQYF. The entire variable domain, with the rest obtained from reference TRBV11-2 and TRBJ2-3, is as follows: EAGVAQSPRYKIIEKRQSVAFWCNPISGHATLYWYQQILGQGPKLLIQFQNNGVVDDSQLPKDRFSAERLKGVDSTLKIQPAKLEDSAVYLCASNFGLSTDTQYFGPGTRLTVL.

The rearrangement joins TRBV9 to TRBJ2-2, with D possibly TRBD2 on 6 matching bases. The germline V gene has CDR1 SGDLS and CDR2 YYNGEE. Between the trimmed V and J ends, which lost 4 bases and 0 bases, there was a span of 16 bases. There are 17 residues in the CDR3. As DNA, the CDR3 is TGTGCCAGCAGCCTCCGGAGGGGTTCCGCGAACACCGGGGAGCTGTTTTTT. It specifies CASSLRRGSANTGELFF. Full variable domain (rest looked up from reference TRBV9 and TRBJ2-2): DSGVTQTPKHLITATGQRVTLRCSPRSGDLSVYWYQQSLDQGLQFLIQYYNGEERAKGNILERFSAQQFPDLHSELNLSSLELGDSALYFCASSLRRGSANTGELFFGEGSRLTVL.

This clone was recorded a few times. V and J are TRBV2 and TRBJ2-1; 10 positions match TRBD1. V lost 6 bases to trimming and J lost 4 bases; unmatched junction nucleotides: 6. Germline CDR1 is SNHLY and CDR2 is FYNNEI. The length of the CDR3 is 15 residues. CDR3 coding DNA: TGTGCCAGCAGCGTTGGGACAGGGGCATACAATGAGCAGTTCTTC. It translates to CASSVGTGAYNEQFF.

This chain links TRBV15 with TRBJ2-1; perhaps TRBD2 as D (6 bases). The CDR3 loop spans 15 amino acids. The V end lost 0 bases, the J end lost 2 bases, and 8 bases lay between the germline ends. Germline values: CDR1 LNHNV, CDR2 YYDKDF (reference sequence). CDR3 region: CATSREGGAYNEQFF. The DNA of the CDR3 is TGTGCCACCAGCAGAGAGGGAGGCGCCTACAATGAGCAGTTCTTC.

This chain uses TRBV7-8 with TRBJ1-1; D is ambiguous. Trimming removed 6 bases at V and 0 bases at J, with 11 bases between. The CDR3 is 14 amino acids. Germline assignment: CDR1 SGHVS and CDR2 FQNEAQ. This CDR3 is CASRLAILNTEAFF. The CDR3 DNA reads TGTGCCAGCAGGCTCGCTATCCTGAACACTGAAGCTTTCTTT.

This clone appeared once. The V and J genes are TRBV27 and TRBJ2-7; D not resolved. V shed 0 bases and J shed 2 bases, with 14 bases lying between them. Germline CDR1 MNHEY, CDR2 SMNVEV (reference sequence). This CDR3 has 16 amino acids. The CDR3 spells CASSLSTQRFTYEQYF. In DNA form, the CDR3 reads TGTGCCAGCAGTTTATCGACCCAGCGCTTCACCTACGAGCAGTACTTC.

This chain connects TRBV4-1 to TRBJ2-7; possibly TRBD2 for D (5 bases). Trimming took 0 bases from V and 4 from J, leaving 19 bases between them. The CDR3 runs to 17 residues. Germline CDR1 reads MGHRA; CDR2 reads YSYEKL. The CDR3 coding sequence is TGCGCCAGCAGCCAAGATATGGGAGTTCGCAACGGGTACGAGCAGTACTTC. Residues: CASSQDMGVRNGYEQYF.

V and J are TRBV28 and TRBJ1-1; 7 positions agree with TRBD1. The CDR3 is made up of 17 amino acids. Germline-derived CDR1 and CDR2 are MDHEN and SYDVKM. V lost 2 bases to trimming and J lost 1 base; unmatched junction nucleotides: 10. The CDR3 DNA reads TGTGCCAGCAGTTTACCGGGGACAGTTCCCTCGAACACTGAAGCTTTCTTT. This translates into CASSLPGTVPSNTEAFF.